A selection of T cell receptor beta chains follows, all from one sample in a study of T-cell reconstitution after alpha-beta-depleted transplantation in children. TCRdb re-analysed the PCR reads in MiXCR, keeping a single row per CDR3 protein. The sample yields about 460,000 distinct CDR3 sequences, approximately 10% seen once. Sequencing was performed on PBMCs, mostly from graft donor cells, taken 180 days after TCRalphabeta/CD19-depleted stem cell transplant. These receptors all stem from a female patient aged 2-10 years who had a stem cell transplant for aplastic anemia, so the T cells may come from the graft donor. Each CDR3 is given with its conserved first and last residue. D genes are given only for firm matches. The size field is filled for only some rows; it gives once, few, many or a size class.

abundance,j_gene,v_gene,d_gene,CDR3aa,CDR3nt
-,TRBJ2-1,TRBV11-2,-,CASSLGVYYNEQFF,TGTGCCAGCAGCTTAGGTGTCTACTACAATGAGCAGTTCTTC
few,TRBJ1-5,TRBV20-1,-,CSAKGGQLSNQPQHF,TGCAGTGCTAAAGGTGGTCAGCTTAGCAATCAGCCCCAGCATTTT
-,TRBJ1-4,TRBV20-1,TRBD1,CSATPTGVGEKLFF,TGCAGTGCAACCCCCACAGGGGTCGGAGAAAAACTGTTTTTT
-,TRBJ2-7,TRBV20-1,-,CSAPGRPGDYEQYF,TGCAGTGCTCCAGGGCGGCCGGGCGACTACGAGCAGTACTTC
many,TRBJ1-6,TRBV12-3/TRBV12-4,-,CASSSPGFNSPLHF,TGTGCCAGCAGTTCTCCAGGGTTTAATTCACCCCTCCACTTT
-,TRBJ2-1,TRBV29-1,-,CSVEFGVRDEQFF,TGCAGCGTTGAGTTTGGGGTTAGGGATGAGCAGTTCTTC
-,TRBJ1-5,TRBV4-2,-,CASSQEWGYSNQPQHF,TGTGCCAGCAGCCAAGAATGGGGCTATAGCAATCAGCCCCAGCATTTT
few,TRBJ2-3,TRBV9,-,CASSVEQSTDTQYF,TGTGCCAGCAGCGTAGAACAAAGCACAGATACGCAGTATTTT
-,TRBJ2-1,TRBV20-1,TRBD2,CSFLGGRLVNEQFF,TGCAGTTTTCTCGGCGGGAGGTTAGTGAATGAGCAGTTCTTC
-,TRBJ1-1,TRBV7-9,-,CASSFPAIGVFAEAFF,TGTGCCAGCAGCTTTCCCGCCATAGGGGTTTTCGCTGAAGCTTTCTTT
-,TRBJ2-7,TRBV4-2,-,CASSQAPPEQYF,TGTGCCAGCAGCCAAGCCCCACCCGAGCAGTACTTC
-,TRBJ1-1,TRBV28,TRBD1,CASSSLRIRDSATEAFF,TGTGCCAGCAGTTCTCTAAGAATCCGGGACAGTGCGACTGAAGCTTTCTTT
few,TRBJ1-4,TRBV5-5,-,CASRHTLGSTNEKLFF,TGTGCCAGCAGACATACGCTGGGATCAACTAATGAAAAACTGTTTTTT
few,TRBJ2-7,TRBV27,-,CASSLGRAEQYF,TGTGCCAGCAGTTTGGGGCGAGCCGAGCAGTACTTC
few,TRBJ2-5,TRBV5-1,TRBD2,CASSLVSSGRLETQYF,TGCGCCAGCAGCTTGGTTTCCAGCGGGAGGTTGGAGACCCAGTACTTC
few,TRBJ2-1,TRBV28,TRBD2,CASRPRLAGGPRGMNEQFF,TGTGCCAGCAGGCCGAGACTAGCGGGAGGGCCGAGAGGCATGAATGAGCAGTTCTTC
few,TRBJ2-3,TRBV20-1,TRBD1,CSAGDRSTDTQYF,TGCAGTGCTGGGGACAGAAGCACAGATACGCAGTATTTT